Each of the 26 T cell receptor beta chains below was sequenced from the same sample in a study of blood T cell repertoires in COVID-19. Repertoires were generated with immunoSEQ multiplex PCR, while TCRdb's copy carries only in-frame clones and drops some. The sample yields roughly 45,000 clones, around 90% seen once. The sequencing input was peripheral blood. Every receptor here comes from a man aged 70-80 years with active COVID-19.

The gene calls are TRBV7-3 and TRBJ1-1; possibly TRBD1 for D (5 bases). Between the trimmed V and J ends, which lost 2 bases and 0 bases, there was a span of 7 bases. The CDR3 runs 14 residues. Germline V gene sequence: CDR1 SGHTA, CDR2 FQGTGA. The CDR3: CASSLAGVNTEAFF. As DNA, the CDR3 is TGTGCCAGCAGCTTAGCGGGGGTGAACACTGAAGCTTTCTTT.

This rearrangement joins TRBV28 to TRBJ2-7; the match to TRBD2 covers 9 bases. Germline lookup yields CDR1 MDHEN and CDR2 SYDVKM. CDR3 length: 15 amino acids. V lost 8 bases to trimming and J lost 1 base; unmatched junction nucleotides: 9. This chain's CDR3 is CASSRPAGGSYEQYF. DNA for the CDR3: TGTGCCAGCTCCCGGCCAGCGGGGGGTTCCTACGAGCAGTACTTC.

The CDR3 region has the DNA TGTGCCAGCAGTCCTAGAGCCGGGACAGGGGGTTCTCAGCCCCAGCATTTT. This gives the protein CASSPRAGTGGSQPQHF. The rearrangement joins TRBV2 to TRBJ1-5; 11 positions agree with TRBD1. Germline assignment: CDR1 SNHLY and CDR2 FYNNEI. After removal of 5 bases from V and 6 bases from J, the junction contained 12 bases not matched to a gene. The CDR3 is 17 residues long.

The V call is TRBV19, the J call TRBJ2-7; a weak D match, TRBD1 (5 bases). CDR1 is LNHDA, CDR2 SQIVND, per germline (reference sequence). The length of the CDR3 is 14 residues. Trimming left V 6 bases short and J 2 bases short, with 14 bases between. CDR3 nucleotides: TGTGCCAGTAGACACCGCAACAGGCCCTACGAGCAGTACTTC. It codes for CASRHRNRPYEQYF.

The V and J genes are TRBV7-3 and TRBJ1-1; 7 nucleotides line up with TRBD1. CDR3 length: 13 amino acids. Losses at the gene ends were 4 bases for V and 1 base for J; bases not matched to a gene: 0. Germline V lookup: CDR1 SGHTA, CDR2 FQGTGA. This CDR3 reads CASSSGGNTEAFF. The CDR3 nucleotides are TGTGCCAGCAGCTCAGGGGGGAACACTGAAGCTTTCTTT.

The rearrangement joins TRBV9 to TRBJ2-3, with 12 bases identical to TRBD2. J gave up 6 bases and V 1 base, and 3 bases lay outside the gene matches. The CDR3 runs 15 residues. Germline V lookup: CDR1 SGDLS, CDR2 YYNGEE. CDR3 nucleotides: TGTGCCAGCAGCGTACTAGCGGGGGGGCCGGATACGCAGTATTTT. It is translated as CASSVLAGGPDTQYF.

This chain uses TRBV5-4 with TRBJ2-7, with TRBD2 matching 9 bases. V trimming: 2 bases; J trimming: 4 bases; junction bases outside the gene matches: 4. This CDR3 spans 14 amino acids. Germline CDR1 and CDR2: SGHNT and YYREEE (reference sequence). In DNA form, the CDR3 reads TGTGCCAGCAGCTTAGCGGGAGGAAAATACGAGCAGTACTTC. Translating gives CASSLAGGKYEQYF.

This rearrangement joins TRBV19 to TRBJ1-5; TRBD1 agrees at 10 bases. This CDR3 has 15 amino acids. The germline V gene encodes CDR1 LNHDA and CDR2 SQIVND (reference sequence). Losses at the gene ends were 5 bases for V and 3 bases for J; bases not matched to a gene: 4. The chain's CDR3 is CASSVGQGYNQPQHF. The CDR3 DNA sequence: TGTGCCAGTAGTGTGGGACAGGGGTACAATCAGCCCCAGCATTTT.

This sequence joins TRBV6-2 or TRBV6-3 and TRBJ1-5; D unclear. Trimming stripped 6 bases from V and 0 bases from J, with 6 bases between. CDR1 and CDR2 (germline): MNHEY, SVGEGT. The CDR3 spans 13 residues. CDR3 residues: CASSRDSNQPQHF. DNA for the CDR3: TGTGCCAGCAGCCGCGATAGCAATCAGCCCCAGCATTTT.

V and J are TRBV27 and TRBJ1-6; no clear D. The germline V and J ends were trimmed by 5 bases and 11 bases, with 13 bases remaining between them. The germline V gene encodes CDR1 MNHEY and CDR2 SMNVEV (reference sequence). This CDR3 comprises 13 residues. The CDR3 DNA reads as TGTGCCAGCAGTCGGGGAATCGGGACACCCCTCCACTTT. It specifies CASSRGIGTPLHF.

The rearrangement uses TRBV5-1 and TRBJ1-4; 9 bases align to TRBD1. CDR1 is SGHRS, CDR2 YFSETQ, per germline. CDR3 length: 16 residues. The J segment lost 7 bases and the V segment lost 3 bases, leaving 10 bases of the junction unmatched. The CDR3 DNA reads TGCGCCAGCAGCTCTACAGGGGGCGCGGGGGTTGAAAAACTGTTTTTT. It codes for CASSSTGGAGVEKLFF.

The CDR3 DNA reads TGTGCCAGCAGACTCACTAGCGGGTACACAGATACGCAGTATTTT. Translation gives CASRLTSGYTDTQYF. The chain recombines TRBV7-6 with TRBJ2-3; TRBD2 matches at 9 bases. The CDR3 consists of 15 residues. The germline V gene encodes CDR1 SGHVS and CDR2 FNYEAQ. V was pared by 6 bases and J by 2 bases, with 6 bases of the junction left unmatched.

V gene TRBV7-3 combines with J gene TRBJ2-1; 7 nucleotides match TRBD2. The CDR3 length is 16 residues. J lost 0 bases, V lost 3 bases, and 5 bases had no gene match. Germline V gene sequence: CDR1 SGHTA, CDR2 FQGTGA. CDR3 bases: TGTGCCAGCAGCTTTCGGGGGGATAGCTCCTACAATGAGCAGTTCTTC. Protein: CASSFRGDSSYNEQFF.

The chain links TRBV4-2 to TRBJ2-6; D remains unclear. Germline loops: CDR1 LGHNA, CDR2 YNFKEQ. This CDR3 is 16 amino acids long. Trimming took 0 bases from V and 0 from J, leaving 6 bases between them. The CDR3 protein is CASSQDSRSGANVLTF. CDR3 in DNA: TGTGCCAGCAGCCAAGATAGCCGCTCTGGGGCCAACGTCCTGACTTTC.

This chain links TRBV28 with TRBJ2-7; TRBD1 agrees at 8 bases. Germline loops: CDR1 MDHEN, CDR2 SYDVKM. There are 15 residues in the CDR3. Trimming cost V 7 bases and J 3 bases; bases outside gene matches: 11. CDR3: CASTPSGTGFYEQYF. The CDR3 DNA reads as TGTGCCAGCACCCCGTCCGGGACAGGTTTCTACGAGCAGTACTTC. Together with reference TRBV28 and TRBJ2-7, the CDR3 gives the full variable domain: DVKVTQSSRYLVKRTGEKVFLECVQDMDHENMFWYRQDPGLGLRLIYFSYDVKMKEKGDIPEGYSVSREKKERFSLILESASTNQTSMYLCASTPSGTGFYEQYFGPGTRLTVT.

This chain links TRBV7-3 with TRBJ2-1; 8 nucleotides match TRBD2. The junction had 6 bases not matched to a gene; V was cut back by 2 bases and J by 6 bases. CDR3 length: 15 amino acids. The germline gives CDR1 SGHTA, CDR2 FQGTGA. The CDR3 region is CASSLSGLVGNEQFF. In nucleotides, the CDR3 is TGTGCCAGCAGCTTATCGGGACTAGTGGGCAATGAGCAGTTCTTC.

The V gene is TRBV18, the J gene TRBJ1-1; D not resolved. Between the trimmed V and J ends, which lost 6 bases and 2 bases, there was a span of 10 bases. Germline assignment: CDR1 KGHSH and CDR2 LQKENI. The CDR3 runs to 13 residues. CDR3 loop: CASSNDINTEAFF. CDR3 in DNA: TGTGCCAGCTCGAACGACATAAACACTGAAGCTTTCTTT.

J is TRBJ2-1 and V is TRBV6-5; D possibly corresponds to TRBD1 (5 bases). Germline values: CDR1 MNHEY, CDR2 SVGAGI. Trimming took off 4 bases at V and 8 bases at J, with 9 bases between the two ends. This CDR3 contains 12 residues. DNA of the CDR3: TGTGCCAGCAGTTCCAGGGTGGATGAGCAGTTCTTC. It yields the protein CASSSRVDEQFF.

The CDR3, as DNA: TGTGCCACCAGTGGGCGAAGCGGGAGGACCTACGAGCAGTACTTC. This codes for CATSGRSGRTYEQYF. This chain connects TRBV24-1 to TRBJ2-7; 9 bases fit TRBD2. Trimming cost V 5 bases and J 2 bases; bases outside gene matches: 6. Germline V lookup: CDR1 KGHDR, CDR2 SFDVKD. This CDR3 comprises 15 residues.

The chain joins TRBV6-6 to TRBJ2-7; possible D gene TRBD1, 6 bases. CDR1 MNHNY and CDR2 SVGAGI come from the germline V gene (reference sequence). The CDR3 is made up of 16 amino acids. Trimming pared 4 bases from V and 0 bases from J, leaving 16 bases between. In nucleotides, the CDR3 is TGTGCCAGCAGTTCCCACAGGGTCGAACGCTCCTACGAGCAGTACTTC. As protein: CASSSHRVERSYEQYF.

There are a few counts of this clone. The V call is TRBV18, the J call TRBJ1-6; D is undetermined. The germline V gene has CDR1 KGHSH and CDR2 LQKENI. CDR3 size: 13 residues. V shed 3 bases and J shed 11 bases, with 11 bases lying between them. The CDR3 bases are TGTGCCAGCTCACCCGTCGGGGAGGCACCCCTCCACTTT. Translated: CASSPVGEAPLHF. Using reference TRBV18 and TRBJ1-6 for the parts outside the CDR3, the full variable domain is NAGVMQNPRHLVRRRGQEARLRCSPMKGHSHVYWYRQLPEEGLKFMVYLQKENIIDESGMPKERFSAEFPKEGPSILRIQQVVRGDSAAYFCASSPVGEAPLHFGNGTRLTVT.

V is TRBV7-2 and J is TRBJ2-5; tentative D call: TRBD1 (7 bases). Germline CDR1 SGHTA, CDR2 FQGNSA. The V and J ends lost 4 bases and 2 bases respectively, with 17 bases between them. There are 16 residues in the CDR3. The chain's CDR3 is CASSSWPQGGQETQYF. The CDR3 nucleotides read TGTGCCAGCAGCTCATGGCCCCAGGGGGGACAAGAGACCCAGTACTTC. Combining the CDR3 with reference TRBV7-2 and TRBJ2-5 gives the whole variable domain GAGVSQSPSNKVTEKGKDVELRCDPISGHTALYWYRQSLGQGLEFLIYFQGNSAPDKSGLPSDRFSAERTGGSVSTLTIQRTQQEDSAVYLCASSSWPQGGQETQYFGPGTRLLVL.

V and J are TRBV6-5 and TRBJ2-2, with TRBD1 matching over 8 bases. Germline-derived CDR1 and CDR2 are MNHEY and SVGAGI. CDR3 length: 14 amino acids. With 4 bases clipped from V and 3 bases from J, the junction kept 1 base outside the gene matches. CDR3 region: CASSSGGYTGELFF. As DNA, the CDR3 is TGTGCCAGCAGTTCAGGGGGCTACACCGGGGAGCTGTTTTTT.

This clone has a handful of counts. The chain has TRBV5-1 and TRBJ2-1, with D possibly TRBD2 on 6 matching bases. The ends were cut back, 4 bases at V and 5 bases at J, with 22 bases in the middle. The CDR3 sequence is 17 residues long. Germline assignment: CDR1 SGHRS and CDR2 YFSETQ. The chain's CDR3 is CASSHILATQLNNEQFF. CDR3 nucleotide sequence: TGCGCCAGCAGCCACATACTAGCCACCCAATTGAACAATGAGCAGTTCTTC.

This clone was observed a few times. The chain links TRBV7-9 to TRBJ1-2; possibly TRBD1 for D (5 bases). V gave up 5 bases and J gave up 5 bases, with 12 bases separating them. The V gene's germline CDR1 is SEHNR and CDR2 FQNEAQ (reference sequence). The CDR3 totals 13 residues. CDR3 in DNA: TGTGCCAGCAGCATCGACAGCTTATATGGCTACACCTTC. As protein: CASSIDSLYGYTF. Full variable domain (outside the CDR3, taken from reference TRBV7-9 and TRBJ1-2): DTGVSQNPRHKITKRGQNVTFRCDPISEHNRLYWYRQTLGQGPEFLTYFQNEAQLEKSRLLSDRFSAERPKGSFSTLEIQRTEQGDSAMYLCASSIDSLYGYTFGSGTRLTVV.

The genes are TRBV27 and TRBJ1-1, with TRBD1 as a possible D gene (5 bases). Germline CDR1 MNHEY, CDR2 SMNVEV (reference sequence). Trimming shortened V by 5 bases and J by 1 base, and 8 bases separated the two germline ends. The CDR3 spans 13 residues. The CDR3 nucleotides read TGTGCCAGCAGTAATGGACAGAACACTGAAGCTTTCTTT. This sequence encodes CASSNGQNTEAFF.